This T cell receptor beta chain was recorded in a study of cytomegalovirus exposure and HLA in healthy donors. Study-level background: There were 90 million to 130 million unique TCR beta sequences, drawn from around 180 million T cells, in an earlier analysis.

Use of 60 Vbeta and 13 Jbeta primers characterized the PCR. Here immunoSEQ multiplex PCR was the method, and the copy in TCRdb shows in-frame clones only, minus some. Among about 140,000 clones listed, 75% to 90% were seen once. Concerning this clone: Antigen: not known.

The CDR3 extends over 14 amino acids. Trimming cost V 3 bases and J 3 bases, with 9 bases left between them. The germline V gene has CDR1 SNHLY and CDR2 FYNNEI. Study conclusions and caveats: Accounts indicate the classifier identified cytomegalovirus status with strong specificity and sensitivity. More clonal expansion characterized HLA-associated TCR beta chains than equally common others in a later analysis. There was a cluster of highly shared sequence variants that was likely a sequencing artifact.

Source material: PBMCs. The rearrangement joins TRBV2 to TRBJ1-5, with D hard to call. This clonotype was sampled from a female donor in good health and CMV-seronegative. The CDR3 nucleotides read TGTGCCAGCAGTGACAGGATGTCCAATCAGCCCCAGCATTTT. Protein: CASSDRMSNQPQHF.